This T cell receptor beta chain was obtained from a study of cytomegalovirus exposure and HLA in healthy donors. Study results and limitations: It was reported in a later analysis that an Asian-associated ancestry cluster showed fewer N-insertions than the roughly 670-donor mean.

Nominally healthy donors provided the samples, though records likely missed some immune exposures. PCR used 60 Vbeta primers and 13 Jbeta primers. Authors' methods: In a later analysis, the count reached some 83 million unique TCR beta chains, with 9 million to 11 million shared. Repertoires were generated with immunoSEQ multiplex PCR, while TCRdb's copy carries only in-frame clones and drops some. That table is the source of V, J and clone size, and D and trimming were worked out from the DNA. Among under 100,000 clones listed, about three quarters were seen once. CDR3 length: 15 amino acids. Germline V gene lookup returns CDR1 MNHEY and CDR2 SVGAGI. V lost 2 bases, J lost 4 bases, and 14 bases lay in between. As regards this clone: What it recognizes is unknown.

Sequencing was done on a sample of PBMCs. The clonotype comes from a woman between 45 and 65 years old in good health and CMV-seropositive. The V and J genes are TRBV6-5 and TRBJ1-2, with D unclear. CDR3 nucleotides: TGTGCCAGCAGTTACCGAGGGATAAGGAGCTATGGCTACACCTTC. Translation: CASSYRGIRSYGYTF.